This T cell receptor beta chain originates from a study of T cell changes during pregnancy in multiple sclerosis. V shed 1 base and J 6 bases; nucleotides not matched to a gene: 6. This CDR3 comprises 14 residues. Germline CDR1 is GTSNPN and CDR2 is SVGIG (reference sequence). TCRdb keeps only in-frame clones here, not all; method: immunoSEQ multiplex PCR. In the table there are 75,000 to 95,000 clones, approximately 92% of which are singletons. Sequencing was performed on peripheral blood, taken after pregnancy. This rearrangement joins TRBV30 to TRBJ1-5; 7 nucleotides line up with TRBD1. The receptor was derived from a female donor with multiple sclerosis, enrolled in a pregnancy study. CDR3 amino acids: CAWSGTGSFQPQHF. The DNA of the CDR3 is TGTGCCTGGAGTGGGACAGGATCATTTCAGCCCCAGCATTTT.